This is a list of T cell receptor beta chains from one sample in a study of blood T cell repertoires in COVID-19. The data were produced by immunoSEQ multiplex PCR, yet TCRdb's version contains in-frame clones alone and is incomplete. The sample holds about 91,000 clones; about 90% are singletons and the top ten take roughly 8.7%. The sample taken for sequencing was peripheral blood. Every receptor here comes from a woman aged 70-85 years with acute or convalescent COVID-19. Each CDR3 is given with its conserved first and last residue. The order of the fields is V gene, J gene, CDR3 length, CDR3 protein.

TRBV6-1	TRBJ2-5	16	CASSEGVRGGQETQYF
TRBV19	TRBJ1-6	16	CASSKSRNGGNSPLHF
TRBV6-2/TRBV6-3	TRBJ2-7	13	CASSRLAQYEQYF
TRBV21-1	TRBJ2-1	18	CASSKLRTSGSRPNEQFF
TRBV4-1	TRBJ2-7	13	CASSQDRGYEQYF
TRBV11-2	TRBJ2-7	14	CASSLAGVSYEQYF
TRBV19	TRBJ2-2	15	CASSRSQGWAGELFF
TRBV4-1	TRBJ2-1	16	CASSQPTGLPFNEQFF
TRBV5-1	TRBJ2-7	14	CASSSGQNTYEQYF
TRBV7-9	TRBJ2-5	14	CASSLVLAPETQYF
TRBV5-4	TRBJ2-1	15	CASSEGQGPSNEQFF
TRBV11-2	TRBJ2-7	14	CASSLVRGSYEQYF
TRBV6-6	TRBJ2-3	14	CASSNDRVTDTQYF
TRBV5-1	TRBJ2-7	15	CASSLRPGQTYEQYF
TRBV29-1	TRBJ1-4	13	CSVDNGFGEKLFF
TRBV5-1	TRBJ2-3	14	CASSPQGRTDTQYF
TRBV27	TRBJ2-7	13	CASSTMGGWEQYF
TRBV7-9	TRBJ1-1	12	CASSLDLSEAFF
TRBV18	TRBJ1-2	15	CASSPLDRGYYGYTF
TRBV2	TRBJ1-4	13	CASSDRSNEKLFF
TRBV18	TRBJ2-1	22	CASSPRKESGTSGRAIYNEQFF
TRBV7-6	TRBJ2-3	16	CASSLNRQGTPDTQYF